Listed here are 6 T cell receptor beta chains from one sample, sequenced in a study of shared clonotypes between healthy human individuals. Using immunoSEQ multiplex PCR, the repertoire was profiled, and TCRdb retains in-frame clones only, with some absent. The top ten hold 1.4% to 1.5% of the sample, which has over a million clones, about 80% seen once. The sample taken for sequencing was memory CD4+ T cells sorted from blood. Subset defined: CD45RA-negative fraction. The origin of the receptors is a man aged 18 to 30 in good health.

This clone was seen once. A single base is all that separates this from a far larger clone, so a read error is likely. V is TRBV7-2 and J is TRBJ2-7, with TRBD1 matching 9 bases. Germline V gene lookup returns CDR1 SGHTA and CDR2 FQGNSA. V lost 5 bases, J lost 3 bases, and 5 bases stayed unmatched. CDR3 length: 14 amino acids. Here the CDR3 DNA reads TGTGCCAGCAGCCCCGGGACAGGGTACTACGAGCAGTACTTC. This translates into CASSPGTGYYEQYF.

The chain couples TRBV6-1 to TRBJ1-5; 7 bases agree with TRBD1. Germline CDR1 is MNHNS and CDR2 is SASEGT. Trimming at V came to 7 bases and at J to 4 bases, leaving 7 bases not matched to a gene. The CDR3 loop spans 14 amino acids. The CDR3 region is CASTGGQINQPQHF. In nucleotides, the CDR3 is TGTGCCAGCACGGGGGGACAGATAAATCAGCCCCAGCATTTT.

For this clone: This same CDR3 is encoded by further DNA sequences in the sample. The rearrangement links TRBV7-2 to TRBJ1-1; D not certain. Trimming removed 0 bases at V and 0 bases at J, with 8 bases between. The CDR3 contains 15 residues. Germline loops: CDR1 SGHTA, CDR2 FQGNSA. In DNA form, the CDR3 reads TGTGCCAGCAGCTTAGCCGGCAGGATGAACACTGAAGCTTTCTTT. It translates to CASSLAGRMNTEAFF.

Details on this clone: Other DNA sequences in this sample translate to the same CDR3. The genes are TRBV7-9 and TRBJ1-6; D is undetermined. The CDR3 consists of 12 residues. Trimming stripped 2 bases from V and 5 bases from J, with 1 base between. Germline-derived CDR1 and CDR2 are SEHNR and FQNEAQ (reference sequence). The CDR3, as DNA: TGTGCCAGCAGCTTAAATAATTCACCCCTCCACTTT. Protein product: CASSLNNSPLHF.

This clone was seen a handful of times. The chain has TRBV7-9 and TRBJ2-1, with 10 bases that match TRBD2. Losses at the gene ends were 5 bases for V and 12 bases for J; bases not matched to a gene: 4. CDR3 size: 12 residues. The V gene's germline CDR1 is SEHNR and CDR2 FQNEAQ (reference sequence). The CDR3, as DNA: TGTGCCAGCAGCCGAGCGGGAGGGGGGCAGTTCTTC. It encodes CASSRAGGGQFF.

This clone was counted between two and nine times. The same CDR3 arises from other DNA sequences in this sample as well. The V call is TRBV6-4, the J call TRBJ1-6, with TRBD1 matching over 9 bases. The V segment lost 3 bases and the J segment 7 bases; nucleotides outside the gene matches: 4. Germline V gene lookup returns CDR1 MRHNA and CDR2 SNTAGT. The CDR3 contains 15 residues. The CDR3 DNA reads TGTGCCAGCAGTGAATCGGGACAGGGAAATTCACCCCTCCACTTT. It is translated as CASSESGQGNSPLHF.